This T cell receptor (beta chain) was sequenced for a study of blood T cell repertoires in COVID-19. CDR1 and CDR2 from the germline V gene are KGHSH and LQKENI. CDR3 size: 14 residues. V lost 0 bases and J lost 4, with 9 bases in between. The repertoire was sequenced with immunoSEQ multiplex PCR; TCRdb's copy has only in-frame clones and lacks some. The profile shows 88,000 or so clones, around 86% of them singletons. The sequencing input was peripheral blood. The chain carries TRBV18 and TRBJ1-1; D perhaps matches TRBD1 (5 bases). The source is a man aged 55 to 70 with acute or convalescent COVID-19. CDR3 bases: TGTGCCAGCTCACCACCTCGGCAGGGCACTGAAGCTTTCTTT. This gives the protein CASSPPRQGTEAFF.